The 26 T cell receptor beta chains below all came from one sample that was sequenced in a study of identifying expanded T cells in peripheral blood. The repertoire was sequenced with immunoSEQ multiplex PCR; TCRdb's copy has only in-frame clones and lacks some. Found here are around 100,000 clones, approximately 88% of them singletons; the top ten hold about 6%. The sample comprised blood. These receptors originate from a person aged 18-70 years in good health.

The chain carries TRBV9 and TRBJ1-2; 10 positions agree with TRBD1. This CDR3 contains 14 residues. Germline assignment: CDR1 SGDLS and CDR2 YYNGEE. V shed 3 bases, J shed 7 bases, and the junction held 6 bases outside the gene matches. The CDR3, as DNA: TGTGCCAGCAGCGGGGGACAGGGGAGCCGTGGCTACACCTTC. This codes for CASSGGQGSRGYTF.

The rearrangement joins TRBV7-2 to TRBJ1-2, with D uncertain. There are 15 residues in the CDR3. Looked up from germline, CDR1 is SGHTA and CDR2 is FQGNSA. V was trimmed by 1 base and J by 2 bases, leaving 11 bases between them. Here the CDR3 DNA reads TGTGCCAGCAGCTTAGACGCAGACGGAAACTATGGCTACACCTTC. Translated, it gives CASSLDADGNYGYTF. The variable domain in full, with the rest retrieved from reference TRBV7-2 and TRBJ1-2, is GAGVSQSPSNKVTEKGKDVELRCDPISGHTALYWYRQSLGQGLEFLIYFQGNSAPDKSGLPSDRFSAERTGGSVSTLTIQRTQQEDSAVYLCASSLDADGNYGYTFGSGTRLTVV.

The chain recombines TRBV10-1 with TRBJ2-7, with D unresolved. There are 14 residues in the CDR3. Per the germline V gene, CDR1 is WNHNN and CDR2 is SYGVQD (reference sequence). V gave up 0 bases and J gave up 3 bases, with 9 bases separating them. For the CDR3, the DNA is TGCGCCAGCAGTGAGTCGTCCCTCCGCTACGAGCAGTACTTC. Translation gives CASSESSLRYEQYF.

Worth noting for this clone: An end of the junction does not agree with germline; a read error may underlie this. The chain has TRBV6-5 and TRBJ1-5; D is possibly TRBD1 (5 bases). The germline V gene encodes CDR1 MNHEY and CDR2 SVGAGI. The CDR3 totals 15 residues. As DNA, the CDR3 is TGTGCCAGCAGTTACTCATCCGGGGGGAGCCAGCTCCAGCATTTT. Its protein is CASSYSSGGSQLQHF.

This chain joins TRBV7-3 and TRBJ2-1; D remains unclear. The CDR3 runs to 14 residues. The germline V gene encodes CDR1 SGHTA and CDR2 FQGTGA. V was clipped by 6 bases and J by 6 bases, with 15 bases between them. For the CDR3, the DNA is TGTGCCAGCAGTTCGCGGTGGGGAACCAATGAGCAGTTCTTC. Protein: CASSSRWGTNEQFF.

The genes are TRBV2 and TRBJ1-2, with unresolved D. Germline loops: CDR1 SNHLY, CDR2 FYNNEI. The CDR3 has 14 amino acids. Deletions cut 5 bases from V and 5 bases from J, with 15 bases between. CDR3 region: CASSPRLGRYGYTF. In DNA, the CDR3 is TGTGCCAGCAGTCCGCGTCTGGGGAGGTATGGCTACACCTTC.

CDR3 protein: CATSSFAGFSGNEQFF. Written as DNA, the CDR3 is TGTGCCACCAGCTCCTTCGCCGGATTCTCGGGGAATGAGCAGTTCTTC. The rearrangement links TRBV15 to TRBJ2-1; TRBD2 is a possible D gene (5 bases). The CDR3 loop spans 16 amino acids. The V gene lost 5 bases and the J gene lost 7 bases, with 21 bases spanning the gap. The germline V gene encodes CDR1 LNHNV and CDR2 YYDKDF (reference sequence).

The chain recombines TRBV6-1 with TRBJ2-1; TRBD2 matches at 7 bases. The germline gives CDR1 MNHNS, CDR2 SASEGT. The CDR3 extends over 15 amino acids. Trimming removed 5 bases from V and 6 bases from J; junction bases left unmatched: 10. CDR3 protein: CASSLRRSGGNEQFF. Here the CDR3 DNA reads TGTGCCAGCAGTCTTAGACGGTCGGGAGGCAATGAGCAGTTCTTC.

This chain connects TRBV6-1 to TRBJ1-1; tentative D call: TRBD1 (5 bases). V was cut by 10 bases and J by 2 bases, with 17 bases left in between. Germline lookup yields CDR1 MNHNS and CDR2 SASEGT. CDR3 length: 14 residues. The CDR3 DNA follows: TGTGCCACCGAGGTGGGGCGATATAACACTGAAGCTTTCTTT. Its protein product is CATEVGRYNTEAFF.

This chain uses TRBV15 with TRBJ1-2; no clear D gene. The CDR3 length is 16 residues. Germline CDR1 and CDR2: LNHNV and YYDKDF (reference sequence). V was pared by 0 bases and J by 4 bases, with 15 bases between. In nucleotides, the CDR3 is TGTGCCACCAGCAGAGATCTGGACGGTGACCTCTATGGCTACACCTTC. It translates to CATSRDLDGDLYGYTF.

As DNA, the CDR3 is TGTGCCAGCAGCTACTCCGGGACAGGGGGCCCTGAAGCTTTCTTT. It encodes CASSYSGTGGPEAFF. The chain employs TRBV11-1 and TRBJ1-1, with TRBD1 identical over 12 bases. The germline V gene encodes CDR1 SGHAT and CDR2 FQDESV (reference sequence). V was pared by 4 bases and J by 6 bases, with 6 bases of the junction left unmatched. The CDR3 contains 15 residues.

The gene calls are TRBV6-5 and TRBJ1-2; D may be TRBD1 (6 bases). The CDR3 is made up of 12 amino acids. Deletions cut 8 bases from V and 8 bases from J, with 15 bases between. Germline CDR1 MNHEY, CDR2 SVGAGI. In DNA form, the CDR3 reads TGTGCCAGCCTGGGGGGGGCGAAGGGCTACACCTTC. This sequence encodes CASLGGAKGYTF.

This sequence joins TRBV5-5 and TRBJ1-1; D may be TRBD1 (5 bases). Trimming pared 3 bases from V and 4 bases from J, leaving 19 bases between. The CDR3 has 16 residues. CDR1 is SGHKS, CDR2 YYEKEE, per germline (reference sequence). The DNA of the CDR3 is TGTGCCAGCAGCTCGCGGCAGGGAGGTGGTGGCACTGAAGCTTTCTTT. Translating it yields CASSSRQGGGGTEAFF. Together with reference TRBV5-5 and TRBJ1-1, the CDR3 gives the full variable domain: DAGVTQSPTHLIKTRGQQVTLRCSPISGHKSVSWYQQVLGQGPQFIFQYYEKEERGRGNFPDRFSARQFPNYSSELNVNALLLGDSALYLCASSSRQGGGGTEAFFGQGTRLTVV.

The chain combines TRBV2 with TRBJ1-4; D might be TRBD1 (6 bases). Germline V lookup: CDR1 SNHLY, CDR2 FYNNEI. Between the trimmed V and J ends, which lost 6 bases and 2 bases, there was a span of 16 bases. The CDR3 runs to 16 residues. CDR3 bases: TGTGCCAGCAGGCTTACAGGGAGTTCGACTAATGAAAAACTGTTTTTT. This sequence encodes CASRLTGSSTNEKLFF.

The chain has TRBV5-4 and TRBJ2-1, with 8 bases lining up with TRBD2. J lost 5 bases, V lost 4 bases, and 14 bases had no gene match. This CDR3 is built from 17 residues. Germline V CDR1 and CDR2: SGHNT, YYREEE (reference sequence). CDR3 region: CASSRFPSSGLHNEQFF. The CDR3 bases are TGTGCCAGCAGCCGGTTTCCTTCTAGCGGGCTCCACAATGAGCAGTTCTTC.

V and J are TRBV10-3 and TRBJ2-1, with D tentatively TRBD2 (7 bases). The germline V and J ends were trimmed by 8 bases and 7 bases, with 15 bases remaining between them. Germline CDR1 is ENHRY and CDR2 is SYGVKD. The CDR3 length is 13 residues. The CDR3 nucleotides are TGTGCCATCGCCCCGCGGGGGCCGAATGAGCAGTTCTTC. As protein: CAIAPRGPNEQFF.

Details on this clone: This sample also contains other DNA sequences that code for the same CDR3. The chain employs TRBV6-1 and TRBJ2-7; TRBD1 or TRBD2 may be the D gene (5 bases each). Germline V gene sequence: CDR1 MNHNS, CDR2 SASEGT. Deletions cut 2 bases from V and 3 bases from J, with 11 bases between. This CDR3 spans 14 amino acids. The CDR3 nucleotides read TGTGCCAGCAGTGAAACCGGGACGGTCTACGAGCAGTACTTC. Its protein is CASSETGTVYEQYF.

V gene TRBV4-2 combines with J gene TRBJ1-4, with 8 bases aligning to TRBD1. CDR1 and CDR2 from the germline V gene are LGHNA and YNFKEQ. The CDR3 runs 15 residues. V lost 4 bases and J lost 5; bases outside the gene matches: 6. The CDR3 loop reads CASSPSGTGNEKLFF. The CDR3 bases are TGTGCCAGCAGCCCCTCCGGGACAGGAAATGAAAAACTGTTTTTT.

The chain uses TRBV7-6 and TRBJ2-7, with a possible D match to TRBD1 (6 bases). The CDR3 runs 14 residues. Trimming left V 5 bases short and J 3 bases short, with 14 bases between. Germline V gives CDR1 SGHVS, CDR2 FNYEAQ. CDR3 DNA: TGTGCCAGCAGCCAAGCGGACAGCTTCTACGAGCAGTACTTC. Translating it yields CASSQADSFYEQYF.

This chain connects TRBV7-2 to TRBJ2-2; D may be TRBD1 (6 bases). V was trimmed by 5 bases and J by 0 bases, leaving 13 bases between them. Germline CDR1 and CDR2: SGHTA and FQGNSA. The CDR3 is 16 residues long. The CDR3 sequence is CASSPPQGTNTGELFF. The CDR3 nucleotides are TGTGCCAGCAGCCCCCCACAGGGAACGAACACCGGGGAGCTGTTTTTT.

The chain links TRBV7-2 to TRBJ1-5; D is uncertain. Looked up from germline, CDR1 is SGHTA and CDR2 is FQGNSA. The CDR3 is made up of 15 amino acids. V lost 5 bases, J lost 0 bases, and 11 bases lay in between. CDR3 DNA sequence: TGTGCCAGCAGCCCTTGGGGTTCTAGCAATCAGCCCCAGCATTTT. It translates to CASSPWGSSNQPQHF. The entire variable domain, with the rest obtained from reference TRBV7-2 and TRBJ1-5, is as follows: GAGVSQSPSNKVTEKGKDVELRCDPISGHTALYWYRQSLGQGLEFLIYFQGNSAPDKSGLPSDRFSAERTGGSVSTLTIQRTQQEDSAVYLCASSPWGSSNQPQHFGDGTRLSIL.

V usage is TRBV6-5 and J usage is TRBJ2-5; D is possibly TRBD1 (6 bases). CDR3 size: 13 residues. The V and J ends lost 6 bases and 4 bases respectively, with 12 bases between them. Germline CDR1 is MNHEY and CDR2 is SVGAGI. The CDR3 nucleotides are TGTGCCAGCAGCGAACAGGGATCAGAGACCCAGTACTTC. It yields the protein CASSEQGSETQYF.

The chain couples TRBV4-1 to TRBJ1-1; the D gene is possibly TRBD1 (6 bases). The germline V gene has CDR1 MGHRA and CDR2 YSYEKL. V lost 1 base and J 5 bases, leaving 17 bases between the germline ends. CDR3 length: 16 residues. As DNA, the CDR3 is TGCGCCAGCAGCCAAGTTACTGGGGGGCCTTATACTGAAGCTTTCTTT. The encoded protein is CASSQVTGGPYTEAFF.

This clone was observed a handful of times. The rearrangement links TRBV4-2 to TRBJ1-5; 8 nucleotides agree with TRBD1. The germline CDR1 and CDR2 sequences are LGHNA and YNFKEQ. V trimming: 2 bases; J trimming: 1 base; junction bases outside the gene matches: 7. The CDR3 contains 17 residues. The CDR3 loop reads CASSQSSGGRSNQPQHF. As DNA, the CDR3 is TGTGCCAGCAGCCAATCCTCAGGGGGCCGGAGCAATCAGCCCCAGCATTTT.

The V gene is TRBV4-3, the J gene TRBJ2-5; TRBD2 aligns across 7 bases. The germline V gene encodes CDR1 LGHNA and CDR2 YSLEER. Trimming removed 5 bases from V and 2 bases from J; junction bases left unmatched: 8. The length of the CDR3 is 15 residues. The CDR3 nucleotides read TGCGCCAGCAGCTTTGCGACTAGCAGACAAGAGACCCAGTACTTC. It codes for CASSFATSRQETQYF.

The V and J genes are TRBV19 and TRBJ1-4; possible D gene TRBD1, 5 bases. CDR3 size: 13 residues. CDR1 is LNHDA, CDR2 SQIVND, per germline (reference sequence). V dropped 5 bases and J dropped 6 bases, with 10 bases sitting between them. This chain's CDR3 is CASSRQGDEKLFF. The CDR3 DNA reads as TGTGCCAGTAGTCGCCAGGGTGATGAAAAACTGTTTTTT.